The 13 T cell receptor beta chains listed next were all sequenced from one sample in a study of control samples from healthy donors and cancer patients. The assay was immunoSEQ multiplex PCR, and TCRdb's table has in-frame clones only and misses some. The sample yields about 130,000 clones, more than 80% seen once. The sequenced material came from blood. Source of these receptors: a man younger than 30 in good health.

The chain employs TRBV6-5 and TRBJ1-5, with D possibly being TRBD1 (6 bases). Germline values: CDR1 MNHEY, CDR2 SVGAGI. Trimming shortened V by 5 bases and J by 6 bases, and 11 bases separated the two germline ends. This CDR3 has 13 amino acids. The CDR3, as DNA: TGTGCCAGCAGTACAGGGTTGTCTCAGCCCCAGCATTTT. Its protein product is CASSTGLSQPQHF.

The chain employs TRBV19 and TRBJ2-7, with D perhaps matching TRBD1 or TRBD2 (5 bases each). The germline V and J ends were trimmed by 4 bases and 5 bases, with 15 bases remaining between them. Per germline, CDR1 LNHDA and CDR2 SQIVND (reference sequence). The CDR3 runs to 14 residues. The CDR3 DNA follows: TGTGCCAGTAGTACGGGACGGTCCTTTAACGAGCAGTACTTC. It codes for CASSTGRSFNEQYF.

The V gene is TRBV28, the J gene TRBJ1-3, with D possibly matching TRBD1 (5 bases). V was pared by 6 bases and J by 2 bases, with 8 bases between. Germline CDR1 is MDHEN and CDR2 is SYDVKM. The CDR3 contains 13 residues. CDR3 coding DNA: TGTGCCAGCAGAGGACACCCTGGAAACACCATATATTTT. It yields the protein CASRGHPGNTIYF.

This clone was recorded once. CDR3: CATSDLGQGNTGELFF. The CDR3 DNA reads as TGTGCCACCAGTGATTTAGGGCAGGGGAACACCGGGGAGCTGTTTTTT. The chain carries TRBV24-1 and TRBJ2-2; tentative D call: TRBD1 (5 bases). The V gene's germline CDR1 is KGHDR and CDR2 SFDVKD. Trimming pared 1 base from V and 1 base from J, leaving 9 bases between. The CDR3 extends over 16 amino acids.

The chain has TRBV9 and TRBJ2-7; D might be TRBD1 (6 bases). Germline V gives CDR1 SGDLS, CDR2 YYNGEE. Trimming removed 0 bases at V and 2 bases at J, with 9 bases between. The CDR3 length is 14 residues. CDR3 bases: TGTGCCAGCAGCGTAGCAGGGGTCCCCTACGAGCAGTACTTC. This sequence encodes CASSVAGVPYEQYF.

This sequence joins TRBV9 and TRBJ2-5; unclear D gene. Germline values: CDR1 SGDLS, CDR2 YYNGEE. The CDR3 has 14 residues. The V and J ends lost 0 bases and 4 bases respectively, with 10 bases between them. The CDR3 here is CASSVGVRGETQYF. The CDR3 region has the DNA TGTGCCAGCAGCGTAGGGGTGAGAGGAGAGACCCAGTACTTC.

This clone has more than one count but fewer than ten. The V call is TRBV28, the J call TRBJ2-5; no definite D call. This CDR3 is 12 amino acids long. Germline values: CDR1 MDHEN, CDR2 SYDVKM. V gave up 5 bases and J gave up 3 bases, with 7 bases separating them. The CDR3 loop is CASSGGKETQYF. In nucleotides, the CDR3 is TGTGCCAGCAGTGGTGGGAAAGAGACCCAGTACTTC.

The V call is TRBV6-5, the J call TRBJ1-2, with 7 nucleotides matching TRBD1. This CDR3 has 12 amino acids. V lost 8 bases to trimming and J lost 7 bases; unmatched junction nucleotides: 7. Germline V gives CDR1 MNHEY, CDR2 SVGAGI. The CDR3 reads CASQRGGGGYTF. CDR3 in DNA: TGTGCCAGCCAACGAGGGGGCGGTGGCTACACCTTC.

The rearrangement links TRBV10-3 to TRBJ1-5, with no clear D. V was shortened by 6 bases and J by 7 bases, with 13 bases between the two germline ends. The germline gives CDR1 ENHRY, CDR2 SYGVKD. CDR3 length: 13 residues. The CDR3 reads CAISSEGGQPQHF. Written as DNA, the CDR3 is TGTGCCATCAGCTCGGAGGGAGGCCAGCCCCAGCATTTT.

The chain employs TRBV10-2 and TRBJ1-2; 7 positions match TRBD1. CDR1 and CDR2 (germline): WSHSY, SAAADI. CDR3 length equals 18 residues. Trimming took 0 bases from V and 0 from J; bases not matched to a gene: 10. CDR3 sequence (DNA): TGCGCCAGCAGTGAGTCTAAGACAGGGAGAGGGTCTAACTATGGCTACACCTTC. Amino acid sequence: CASSESKTGRGSNYGYTF.

The rearrangement links TRBV10-3 to TRBJ1-1; 9 positions agree with TRBD1. From germline, CDR1 is ENHRY and CDR2 SYGVKD. The V segment lost 6 bases and the J segment 3 bases; nucleotides outside the gene matches: 2. CDR3 length equals 13 residues. The CDR3 nucleotides are TGTGCCATCAGGGGACAGGGAGACACTGAAGCTTTCTTT. Translation gives CAIRGQGDTEAFF.

The chain uses TRBV5-6 and TRBJ1-2, with D possibly TRBD1 on 6 matching bases. Between the trimmed V and J ends, which lost 4 bases and 0 bases, there was a span of 16 bases. Looked up from germline, CDR1 is SGHDT and CDR2 is YYEEEE. This CDR3 has 16 residues. This chain's CDR3 is CASSPWGAVANYGYTF. For the CDR3, the DNA is TGTGCCAGCAGCCCTTGGGGGGCAGTAGCTAACTATGGCTACACCTTC. The variable domain in full, with the rest retrieved from reference TRBV5-6 and TRBJ1-2, is DAGVTQSPTHLIKTRGQQVTLRCSPKSGHDTVSWYQQALGQGPQFIFQYYEEEERQRGNFPDRFSGHQFPNYSSELNVNALLLGDSALYLCASSPWGAVANYGYTFGSGTRLTVV.

The V gene is TRBV5-1, the J gene TRBJ2-2; a weak D match, TRBD2 (5 bases). The ends were cut back, 4 bases at V and 7 bases at J, with 23 bases in the middle. Germline CDR1 reads SGHRS; CDR2 reads YFSETQ. This CDR3 is 17 amino acids long. The CDR3 region has the DNA TGCGCCAGCAGCCTAACCAAGGACTGGGATAGGATCGGGGAGCTGTTTTTT. Its translation is CASSLTKDWDRIGELFF.